The 2 T cell receptor beta chains presented below share a single source sample, sequenced in a study of shared clonotypes between healthy human individuals. TCRdb's copy holds only in-frame clones and misses some; the assay was immunoSEQ multiplex PCR. The sample lists roughly 1.4 million clones, approximately 98.5% seen once, with roughly 0.36% in the top ten. Input material: naive CD4+ T cells sorted from blood. Documented subset: CD45RA+ positively selected. The receptors shown here come from a man younger than 40 in good health.

V gene TRBV9 combines with J gene TRBJ2-5; D call uncertain. Deletions cut 9 bases from V and 5 bases from J, with 11 bases between. The germline gives CDR1 SGDLS, CDR2 YYNGEE. The CDR3 is 11 amino acids. The DNA for the CDR3 is TGTGCCACCCGGGCCAGGGAGACCCAGTACTTC. Translation gives CATRARETQYF.

The chain combines TRBV5-4 with TRBJ2-1; possible D gene TRBD2, 7 bases. Trimming took 7 bases from V and 4 from J, leaving 15 bases between them. Germline V gene lookup returns CDR1 SGHNT and CDR2 YYREEE (reference sequence). This CDR3 has 14 amino acids. The chain's CDR3 is CASSAGAGYNEQFF. Here the CDR3 DNA reads TGTGCCAGCTCGGCGGGGGCGGGTTACAATGAGCAGTTCTTC.